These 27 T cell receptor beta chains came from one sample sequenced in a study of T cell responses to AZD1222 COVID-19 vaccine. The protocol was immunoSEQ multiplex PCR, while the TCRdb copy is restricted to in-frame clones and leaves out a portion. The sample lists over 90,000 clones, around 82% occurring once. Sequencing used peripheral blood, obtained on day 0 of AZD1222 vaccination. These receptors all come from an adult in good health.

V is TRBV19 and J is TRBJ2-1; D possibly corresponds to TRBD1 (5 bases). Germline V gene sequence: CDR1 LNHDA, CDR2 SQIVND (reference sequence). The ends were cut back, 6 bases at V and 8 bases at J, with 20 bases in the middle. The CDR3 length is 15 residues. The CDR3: CASRTDRNPTDEQFF. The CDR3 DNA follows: TGTGCCAGTAGAACCGACAGAAATCCTACCGATGAGCAGTTCTTC. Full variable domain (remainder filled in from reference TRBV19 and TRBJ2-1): DGGITQSPKYLFRKEGQNVTLSCEQNLNHDAMYWYRQDPGQGLRLIYYSQIVNDFQKGDIAEGYSVSREKKESFPLTVTSAQKNPTAFYLCASRTDRNPTDEQFFGPGTRLTVL.

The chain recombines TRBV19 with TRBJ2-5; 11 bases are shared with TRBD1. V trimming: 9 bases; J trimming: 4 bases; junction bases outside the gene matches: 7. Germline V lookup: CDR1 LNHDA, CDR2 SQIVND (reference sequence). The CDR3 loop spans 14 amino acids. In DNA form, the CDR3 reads TGTGCCAGCGGACAGGGGGCGCTGTTAGAGACCCAGTACTTC. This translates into CASGQGALLETQYF.

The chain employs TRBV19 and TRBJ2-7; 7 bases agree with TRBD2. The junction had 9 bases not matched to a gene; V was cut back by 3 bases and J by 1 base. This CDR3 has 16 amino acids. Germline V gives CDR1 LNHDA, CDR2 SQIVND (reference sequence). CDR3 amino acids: CASSIIGSGKSYEQYF. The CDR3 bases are TGTGCCAGTAGTATTATCGGGAGCGGGAAATCCTACGAGCAGTACTTC.

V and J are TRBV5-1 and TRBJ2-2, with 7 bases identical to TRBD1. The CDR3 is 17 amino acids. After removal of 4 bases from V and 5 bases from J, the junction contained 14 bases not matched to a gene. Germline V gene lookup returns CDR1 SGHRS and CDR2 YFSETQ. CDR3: CASSPSGDRARTGELFF. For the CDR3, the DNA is TGCGCCAGCAGCCCAAGCGGAGACAGGGCCCGGACCGGGGAGCTGTTTTTT.

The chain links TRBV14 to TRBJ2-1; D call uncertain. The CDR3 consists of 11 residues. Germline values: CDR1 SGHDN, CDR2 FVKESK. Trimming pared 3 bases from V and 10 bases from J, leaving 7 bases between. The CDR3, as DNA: TGTGCCAGCAGCCAGTGGGGAGAGCAGTTCTTC. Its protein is CASSQWGEQFF. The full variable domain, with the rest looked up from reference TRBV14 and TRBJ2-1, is EAGVTQFPSHSVIEKGQTVTLRCDPISGHDNLYWYRRVMGKEIKFLLHFVKESKQDESGMPNNRFLAERTGGTYSTLKVQPAELEDSGVYFCASSQWGEQFFGPGTRLTVL.

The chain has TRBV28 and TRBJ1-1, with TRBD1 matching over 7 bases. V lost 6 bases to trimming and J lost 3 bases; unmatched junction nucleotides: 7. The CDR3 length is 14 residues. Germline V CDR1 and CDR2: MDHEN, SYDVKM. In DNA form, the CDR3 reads TGTGCCAGCAGGGGCCCAGGGGGGCACACTGAAGCTTTCTTT. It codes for CASRGPGGHTEAFF.

The CDR3 loop is CASSLDFSGDQAFF. As DNA, the CDR3 is TGTGCCAGCAGCTTGGATTTTAGCGGGGACCAAGCTTTCTTT. The J gene is TRBJ1-1, the V gene TRBV5-4; tentative D call: TRBD1 (5 bases). The germline V gene has CDR1 SGHNT and CDR2 YYREEE (reference sequence). The CDR3 runs to 14 residues. V lost 0 bases to trimming and J lost 9 bases, with 15 bases between them.

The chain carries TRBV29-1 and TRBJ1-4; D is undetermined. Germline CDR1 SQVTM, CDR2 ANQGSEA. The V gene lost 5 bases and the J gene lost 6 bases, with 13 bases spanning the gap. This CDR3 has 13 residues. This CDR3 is CSVSGFPYEKLFF. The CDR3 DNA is TGCAGCGTTTCAGGTTTTCCCTATGAAAAACTGTTTTTT.

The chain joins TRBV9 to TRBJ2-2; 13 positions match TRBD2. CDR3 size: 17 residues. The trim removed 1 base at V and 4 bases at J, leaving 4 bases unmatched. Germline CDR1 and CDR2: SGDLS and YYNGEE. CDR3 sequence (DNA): TGTGCCAGCAGCGTAAGGGGGACTAGCGGGATCACCGGGGAGCTGTTTTTT. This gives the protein CASSVRGTSGITGELFF.

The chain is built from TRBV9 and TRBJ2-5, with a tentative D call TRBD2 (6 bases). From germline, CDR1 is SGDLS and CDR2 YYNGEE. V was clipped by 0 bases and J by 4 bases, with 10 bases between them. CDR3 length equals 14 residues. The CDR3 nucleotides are TGTGCCAGCAGCGTAGGCACTAGCATAGAGACCCAGTACTTC. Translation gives CASSVGTSIETQYF.

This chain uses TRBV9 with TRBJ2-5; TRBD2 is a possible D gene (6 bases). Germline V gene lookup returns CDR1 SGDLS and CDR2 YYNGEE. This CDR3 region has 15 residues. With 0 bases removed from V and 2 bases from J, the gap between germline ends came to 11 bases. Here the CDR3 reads CASSVGSSGQETQYF. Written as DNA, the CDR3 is TGTGCCAGCAGCGTAGGAAGTAGCGGACAAGAGACCCAGTACTTC.

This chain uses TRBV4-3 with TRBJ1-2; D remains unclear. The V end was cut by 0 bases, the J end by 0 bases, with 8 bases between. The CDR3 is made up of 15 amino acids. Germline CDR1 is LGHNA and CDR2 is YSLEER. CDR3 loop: CASSQDINTNYGYTF. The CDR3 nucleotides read TGCGCCAGCAGCCAAGATATTAACACTAACTATGGCTACACCTTC.

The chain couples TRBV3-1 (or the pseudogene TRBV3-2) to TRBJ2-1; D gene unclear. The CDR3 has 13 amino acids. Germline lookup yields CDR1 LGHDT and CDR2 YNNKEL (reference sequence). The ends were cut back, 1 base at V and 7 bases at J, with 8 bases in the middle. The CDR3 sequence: CASSQGSVNEQFF. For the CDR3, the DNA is TGTGCCAGCAGCCAAGGCTCAGTGAATGAGCAGTTCTTC.

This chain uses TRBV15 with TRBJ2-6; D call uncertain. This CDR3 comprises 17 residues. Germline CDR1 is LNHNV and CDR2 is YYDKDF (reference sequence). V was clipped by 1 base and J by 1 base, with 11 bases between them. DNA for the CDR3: TGTGCCACCAGCAGAGGACCGCAGCCATCTGGGGCCAACGTCCTGACTTTC. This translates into CATSRGPQPSGANVLTF.

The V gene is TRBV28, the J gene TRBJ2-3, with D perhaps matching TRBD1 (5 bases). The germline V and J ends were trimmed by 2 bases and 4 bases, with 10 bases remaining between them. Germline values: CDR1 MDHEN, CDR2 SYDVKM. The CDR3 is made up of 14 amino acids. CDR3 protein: CASSLRGRADTQYF. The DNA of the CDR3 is TGTGCCAGCAGTTTAAGGGGCAGGGCAGATACGCAGTATTTT.

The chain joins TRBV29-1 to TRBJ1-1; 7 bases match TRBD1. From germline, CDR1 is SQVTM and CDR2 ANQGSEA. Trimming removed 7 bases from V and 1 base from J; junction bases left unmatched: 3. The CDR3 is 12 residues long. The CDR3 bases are TGCAGCGCCCACAGGGGGAACACTGAAGCTTTCTTT. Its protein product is CSAHRGNTEAFF.

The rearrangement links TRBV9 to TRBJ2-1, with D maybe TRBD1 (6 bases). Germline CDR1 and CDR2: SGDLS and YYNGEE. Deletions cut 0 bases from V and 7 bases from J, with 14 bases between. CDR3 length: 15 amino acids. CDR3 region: CASSVGPQGRNEQFF. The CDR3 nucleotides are TGTGCCAGCAGCGTAGGGCCACAGGGTAGGAATGAGCAGTTCTTC. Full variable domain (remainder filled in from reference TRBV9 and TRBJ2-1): DSGVTQTPKHLITATGQRVTLRCSPRSGDLSVYWYQQSLDQGLQFLIQYYNGEERAKGNILERFSAQQFPDLHSELNLSSLELGDSALYFCASSVGPQGRNEQFFGPGTRLTVL.

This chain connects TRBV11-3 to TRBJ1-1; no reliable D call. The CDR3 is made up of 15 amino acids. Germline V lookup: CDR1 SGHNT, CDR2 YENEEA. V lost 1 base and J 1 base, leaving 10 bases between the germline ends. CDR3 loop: CASSLGVERNTEAFF. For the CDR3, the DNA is TGTGCCAGCAGCTTAGGGGTTGAGAGGAACACTGAAGCTTTCTTT.

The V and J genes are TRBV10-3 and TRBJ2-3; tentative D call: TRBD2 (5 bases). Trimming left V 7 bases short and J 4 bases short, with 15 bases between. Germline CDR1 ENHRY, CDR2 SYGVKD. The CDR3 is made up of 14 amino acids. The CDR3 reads CAITDRTDSDTQYF. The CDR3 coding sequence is TGTGCCATCACCGATAGGACTGATTCAGATACGCAGTATTTT.

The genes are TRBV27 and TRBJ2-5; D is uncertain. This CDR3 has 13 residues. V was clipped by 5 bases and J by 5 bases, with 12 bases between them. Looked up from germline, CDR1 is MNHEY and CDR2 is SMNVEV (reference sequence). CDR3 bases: TGTGCCAGCAGTCCGGTGAGCAGGGAGACCCAGTACTTC. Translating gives CASSPVSRETQYF.

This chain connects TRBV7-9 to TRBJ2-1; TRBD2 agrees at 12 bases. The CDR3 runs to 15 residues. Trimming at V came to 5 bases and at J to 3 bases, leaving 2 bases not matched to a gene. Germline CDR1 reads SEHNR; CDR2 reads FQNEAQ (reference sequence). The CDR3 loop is CASSPGLAGYNEQFF. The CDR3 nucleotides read TGTGCCAGCAGCCCGGGACTAGCGGGCTACAATGAGCAGTTCTTC. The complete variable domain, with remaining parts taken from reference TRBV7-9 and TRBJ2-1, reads DTGVSQNPRHKITKRGQNVTFRCDPISEHNRLYWYRQTLGQGPEFLTYFQNEAQLEKSRLLSDRFSAERPKGSFSTLEIQRTEQGDSAMYLCASSPGLAGYNEQFFGPGTRLTVL.

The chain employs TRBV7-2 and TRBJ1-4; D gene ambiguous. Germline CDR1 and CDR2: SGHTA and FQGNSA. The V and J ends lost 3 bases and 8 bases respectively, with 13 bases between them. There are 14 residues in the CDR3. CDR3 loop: CASSFNRQAEKLFF. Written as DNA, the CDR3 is TGTGCCAGCAGCTTTAACCGACAAGCCGAAAAACTGTTTTTT.

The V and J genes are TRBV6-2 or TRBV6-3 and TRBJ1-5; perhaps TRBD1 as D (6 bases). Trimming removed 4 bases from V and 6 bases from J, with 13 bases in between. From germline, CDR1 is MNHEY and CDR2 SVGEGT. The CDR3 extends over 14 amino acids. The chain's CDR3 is CASSSTGSGQPQHF. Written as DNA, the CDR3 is TGTGCCAGCAGTTCAACAGGGAGCGGTCAGCCCCAGCATTTT.

The CDR3 DNA is TGTGCCAGCAGCCAAGGACACTCTAACACTGAAGCTTTCTTT. The encoded protein is CASSQGHSNTEAFF. The rearrangement uses TRBV3-1 (or the pseudogene TRBV3-2) and TRBJ1-1; D ambiguous. The germline CDR1 and CDR2 sequences are LGHDT and YNNKEL (reference sequence). V shed 1 base and J shed 2 bases, with 8 bases lying between them. There are 14 residues in the CDR3.

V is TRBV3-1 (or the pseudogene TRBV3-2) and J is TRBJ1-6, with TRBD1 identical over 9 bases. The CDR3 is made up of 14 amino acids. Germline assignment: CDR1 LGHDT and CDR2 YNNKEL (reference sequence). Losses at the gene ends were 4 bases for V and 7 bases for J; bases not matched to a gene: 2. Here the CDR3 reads CASSPDRGNSPLHF. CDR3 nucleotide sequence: TGTGCCAGCAGCCCAGACAGGGGGAATTCACCCCTCCACTTT.

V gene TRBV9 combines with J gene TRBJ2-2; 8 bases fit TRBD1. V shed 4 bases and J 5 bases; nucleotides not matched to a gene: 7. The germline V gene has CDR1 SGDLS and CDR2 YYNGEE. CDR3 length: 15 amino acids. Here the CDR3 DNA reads TGTGCCAGCAGCTCAGCCAGGGGGCGGACCGGGGAGCTGTTTTTT. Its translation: CASSSARGRTGELFF. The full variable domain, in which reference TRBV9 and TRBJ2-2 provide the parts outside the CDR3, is DSGVTQTPKHLITATGQRVTLRCSPRSGDLSVYWYQQSLDQGLQFLIQYYNGEERAKGNILERFSAQQFPDLHSELNLSSLELGDSALYFCASSSARGRTGELFFGEGSRLTVL.

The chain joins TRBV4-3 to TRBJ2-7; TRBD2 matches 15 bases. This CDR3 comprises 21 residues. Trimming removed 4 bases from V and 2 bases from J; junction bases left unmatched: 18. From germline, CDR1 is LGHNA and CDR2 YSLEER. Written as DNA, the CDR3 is TGCGCCAGCAGCCGAACGACCCCTGGACTAGCGGGAGGGTCCGCCCCCTACGAGCAGTACTTC. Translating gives CASSRTTPGLAGGSAPYEQYF.